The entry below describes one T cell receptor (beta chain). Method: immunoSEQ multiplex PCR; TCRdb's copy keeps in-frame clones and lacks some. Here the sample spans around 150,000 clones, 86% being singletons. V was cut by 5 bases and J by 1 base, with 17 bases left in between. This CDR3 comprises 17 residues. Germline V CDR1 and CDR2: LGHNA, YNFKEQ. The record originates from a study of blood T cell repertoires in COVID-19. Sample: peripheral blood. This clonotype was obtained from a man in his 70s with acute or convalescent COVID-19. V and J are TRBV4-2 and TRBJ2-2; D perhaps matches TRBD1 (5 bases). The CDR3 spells CASSSPAGFLNTGELFF. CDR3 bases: TGTGCCAGCAGCTCCCCGGCAGGGTTCTTGAACACCGGGGAGCTGTTTTTT.